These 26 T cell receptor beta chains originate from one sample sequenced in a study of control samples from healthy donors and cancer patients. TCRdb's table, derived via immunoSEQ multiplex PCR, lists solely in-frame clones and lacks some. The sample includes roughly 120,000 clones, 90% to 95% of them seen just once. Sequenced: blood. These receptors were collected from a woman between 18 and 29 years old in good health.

CDR3 amino acids: CASSGPQGFGNQPQHF. The DNA for the CDR3 is TGTGCCAGCAGTGGCCCACAGGGCTTCGGCAATCAGCCCCAGCATTTT. The V gene is TRBV25-1, the J gene TRBJ1-5; the D gene is possibly TRBD1 (6 bases). The length of the CDR3 is 16 residues. Germline V gives CDR1 MGHDK, CDR2 SYGVNS. V was shortened by 4 bases and J by 2 bases, with 15 bases between the two germline ends.

The CDR3 region is CTTQRAGVSYEQYF. The DNA of the CDR3 is TGTACGACCCAGCGGGCAGGGGTCTCCTACGAGCAGTACTTC. The chain joins TRBV27 to TRBJ2-7, with D tentatively TRBD1 or TRBD2 (6 bases each). Germline CDR1 and CDR2: MNHEY and SMNVEV (reference sequence). The CDR3 has 14 amino acids.

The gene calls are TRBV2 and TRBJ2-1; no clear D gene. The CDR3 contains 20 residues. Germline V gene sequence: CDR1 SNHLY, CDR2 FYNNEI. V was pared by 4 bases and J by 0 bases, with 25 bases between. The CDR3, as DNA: TGTGCCAGCAGTGCGGGTTCCCCACTCAGAGACATCCGCTCCTACAATGAGCAGTTCTTC. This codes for CASSAGSPLRDIRSYNEQFF.

The CDR3 region has the DNA TGTGCCAGCTCATTGGCTGCGGGAGGGGGCGGCTACGAGCAGTACTTC. Protein product: CASSLAAGGGGYEQYF. The rearrangement joins TRBV6-6 to TRBJ2-7; 9 nucleotides align to TRBD2. Germline V gene data show CDR1 as MNHNY and CDR2 as SVGAGI (reference sequence). V dropped 8 bases and J dropped 3; count of bases not matched to a gene: 14. The length of the CDR3 is 16 residues.

CDR3 DNA sequence: TGTGCCTTTCCGAGGCCCTGTGGATACAATGAGCAGTTCTTC. Its protein is CAFPRPCGYNEQFF. The rearrangement uses TRBV24-1 and TRBJ2-1; D unresolved. The V end was cut by 12 bases, the J end by 4 bases, with 18 bases between. The CDR3 totals 14 residues. Germline CDR1 KGHDR, CDR2 SFDVKD.

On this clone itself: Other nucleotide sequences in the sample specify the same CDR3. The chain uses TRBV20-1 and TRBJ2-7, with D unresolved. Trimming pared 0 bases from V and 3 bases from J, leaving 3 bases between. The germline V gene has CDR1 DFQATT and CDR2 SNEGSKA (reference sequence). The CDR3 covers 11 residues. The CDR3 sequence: CSARDSYEQYF. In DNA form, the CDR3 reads TGCAGTGCTAGAGATAGCTACGAGCAGTACTTC.

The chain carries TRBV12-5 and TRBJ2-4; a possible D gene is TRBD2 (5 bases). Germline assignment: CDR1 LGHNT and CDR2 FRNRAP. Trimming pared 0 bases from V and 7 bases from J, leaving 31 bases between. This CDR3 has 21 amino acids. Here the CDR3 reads CASGLVPYIFSDLIGGNIQYF. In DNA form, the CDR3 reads TGTGCTAGTGGTTTGGTCCCTTATATATTTTCCGACCTTATCGGCGGGAACATTCAGTACTTC.

The CDR3 sequence: CASSSRGVNEQFF. The CDR3 nucleotides read TGTGCCAGCAGTTCACGGGGTGTCAATGAGCAGTTCTTC. The chain combines TRBV28 with TRBJ2-1; D may be TRBD2 (5 bases). Trimming pared 4 bases from V and 6 bases from J, leaving 10 bases between. The CDR3 has 13 amino acids. Per the germline V gene, CDR1 is MDHEN and CDR2 is SYDVKM.

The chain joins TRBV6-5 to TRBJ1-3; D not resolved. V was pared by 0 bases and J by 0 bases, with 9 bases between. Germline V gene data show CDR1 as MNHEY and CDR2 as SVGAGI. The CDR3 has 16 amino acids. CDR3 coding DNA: TGTGCCAGCAGTTACTCGACCGGCGCCTCTGGAAACACCATATATTTT. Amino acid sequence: CASSYSTGASGNTIYF.

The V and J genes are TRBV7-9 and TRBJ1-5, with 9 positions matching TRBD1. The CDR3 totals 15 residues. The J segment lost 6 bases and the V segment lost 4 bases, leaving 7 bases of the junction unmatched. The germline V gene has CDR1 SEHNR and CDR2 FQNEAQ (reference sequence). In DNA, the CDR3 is TGTGCCAGCAGCTCCGGGACAGGGACGGGTCAGCCCCAGCATTTT. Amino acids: CASSSGTGTGQPQHF.

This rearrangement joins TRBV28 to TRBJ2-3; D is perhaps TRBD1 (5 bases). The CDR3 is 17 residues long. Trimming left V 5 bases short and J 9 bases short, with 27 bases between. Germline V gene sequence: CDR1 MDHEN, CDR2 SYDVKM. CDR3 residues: CASSLPLGSKGKGTQYF. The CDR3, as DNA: TGTGCCAGCAGTCTACCTTTGGGTAGTAAGGGGAAAGGAACGCAGTATTTT.

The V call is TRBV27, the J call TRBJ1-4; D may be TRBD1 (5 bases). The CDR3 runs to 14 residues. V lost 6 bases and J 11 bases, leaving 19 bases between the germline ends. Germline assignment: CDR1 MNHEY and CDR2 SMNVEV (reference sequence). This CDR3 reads CASRTGTDLTKLFF. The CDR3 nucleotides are TGTGCCAGCAGGACCGGGACGGACCTGACGAAACTGTTTTTT.

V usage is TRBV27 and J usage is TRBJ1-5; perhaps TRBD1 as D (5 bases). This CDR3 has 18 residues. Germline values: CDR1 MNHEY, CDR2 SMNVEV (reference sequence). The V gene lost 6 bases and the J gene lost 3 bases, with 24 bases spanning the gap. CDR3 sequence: CASSPSRGNTGPNQPQHF. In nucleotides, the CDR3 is TGTGCCAGCAGCCCCTCGCGGGGCAACACAGGACCCAATCAGCCCCAGCATTTT.

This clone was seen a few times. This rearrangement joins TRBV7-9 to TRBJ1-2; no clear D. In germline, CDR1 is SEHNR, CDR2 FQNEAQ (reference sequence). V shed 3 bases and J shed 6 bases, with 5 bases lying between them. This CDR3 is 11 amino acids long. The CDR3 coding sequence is TGTGCCAGCAGCTTGGAGGATGGCTACACCTTC. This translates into CASSLEDGYTF.

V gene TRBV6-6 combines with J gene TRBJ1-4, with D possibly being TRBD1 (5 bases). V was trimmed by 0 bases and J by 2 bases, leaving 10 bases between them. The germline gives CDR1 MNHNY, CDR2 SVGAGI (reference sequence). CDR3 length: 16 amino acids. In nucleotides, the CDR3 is TGTGCCAGCAGTTACTCGGCGGGACGGACTAATGAAAAACTGTTTTTT. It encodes CASSYSAGRTNEKLFF.

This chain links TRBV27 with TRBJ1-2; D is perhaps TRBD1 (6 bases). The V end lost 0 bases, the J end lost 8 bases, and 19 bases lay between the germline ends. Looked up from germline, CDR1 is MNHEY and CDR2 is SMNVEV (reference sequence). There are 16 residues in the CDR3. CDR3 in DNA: TGTGCCAGCAGTTTATCGGCGAACAGGGCTCCGGGCGGCTACACCTTC. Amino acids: CASSLSANRAPGGYTF.

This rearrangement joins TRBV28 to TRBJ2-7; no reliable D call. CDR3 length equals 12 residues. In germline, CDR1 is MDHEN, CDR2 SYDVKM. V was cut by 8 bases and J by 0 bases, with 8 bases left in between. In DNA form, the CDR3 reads TGTGCCAGCCTGCATAGCTCCTACGAGCAGTACTTC. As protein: CASLHSSYEQYF.

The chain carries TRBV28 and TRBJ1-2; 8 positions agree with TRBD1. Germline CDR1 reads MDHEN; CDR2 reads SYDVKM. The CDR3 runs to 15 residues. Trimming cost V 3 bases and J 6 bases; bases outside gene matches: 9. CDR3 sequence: CASSLVQGAVNGYTF. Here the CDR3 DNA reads TGTGCCAGCAGTTTGGTGCAGGGGGCAGTGAATGGCTACACCTTC.

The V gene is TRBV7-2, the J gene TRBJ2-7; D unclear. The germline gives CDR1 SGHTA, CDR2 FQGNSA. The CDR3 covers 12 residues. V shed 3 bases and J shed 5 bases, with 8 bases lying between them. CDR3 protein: CASSLRFNEQYF. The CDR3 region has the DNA TGTGCCAGCAGCTTGAGGTTTAACGAGCAGTACTTC.

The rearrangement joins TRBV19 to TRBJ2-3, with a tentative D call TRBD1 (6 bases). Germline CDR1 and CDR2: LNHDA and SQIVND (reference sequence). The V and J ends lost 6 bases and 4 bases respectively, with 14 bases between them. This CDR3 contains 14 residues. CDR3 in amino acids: CASSQVRQADTQYF. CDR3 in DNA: TGTGCCAGTAGCCAAGTTCGACAGGCAGATACGCAGTATTTT.

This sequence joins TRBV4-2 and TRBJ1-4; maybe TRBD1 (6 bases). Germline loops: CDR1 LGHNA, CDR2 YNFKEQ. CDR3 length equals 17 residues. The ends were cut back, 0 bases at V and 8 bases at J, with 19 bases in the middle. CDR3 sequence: CASSQDPVAQGGEKLFF. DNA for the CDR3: TGTGCCAGCAGCCAAGATCCGGTAGCACAGGGAGGAGAAAAACTGTTTTTT.

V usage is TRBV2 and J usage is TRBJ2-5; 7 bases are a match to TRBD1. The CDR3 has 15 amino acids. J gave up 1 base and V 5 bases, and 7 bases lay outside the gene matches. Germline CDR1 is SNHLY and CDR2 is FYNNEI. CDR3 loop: CASSLMRTGQETQYF. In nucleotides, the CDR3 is TGTGCCAGCAGTCTGATGCGGACAGGCCAAGAGACCCAGTACTTC.

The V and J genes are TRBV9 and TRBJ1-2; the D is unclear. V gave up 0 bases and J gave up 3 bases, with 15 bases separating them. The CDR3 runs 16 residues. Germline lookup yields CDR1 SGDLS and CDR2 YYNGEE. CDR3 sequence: CASSVEGNSPYYGYTF. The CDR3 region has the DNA TGTGCCAGCAGCGTAGAAGGCAACTCCCCGTACTATGGCTACACCTTC.

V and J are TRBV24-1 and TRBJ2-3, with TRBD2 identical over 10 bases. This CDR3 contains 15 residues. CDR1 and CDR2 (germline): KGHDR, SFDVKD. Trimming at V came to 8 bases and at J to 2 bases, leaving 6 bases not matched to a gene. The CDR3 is CATKASGRITDTQYF. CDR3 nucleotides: TGTGCCACCAAGGCTAGCGGGAGAATCACAGATACGCAGTATTTT.

CDR3 loop: CASTDGQLNTEAFF. The CDR3, as DNA: TGTGCCAGCACCGACGGACAGTTGAACACTGAAGCTTTCTTT. V and J are TRBV19 and TRBJ1-1; D may be TRBD1 (6 bases). This CDR3 is 14 amino acids long. V was clipped by 9 bases and J by 0 bases, with 14 bases between them. The germline V gene has CDR1 LNHDA and CDR2 SQIVND (reference sequence).

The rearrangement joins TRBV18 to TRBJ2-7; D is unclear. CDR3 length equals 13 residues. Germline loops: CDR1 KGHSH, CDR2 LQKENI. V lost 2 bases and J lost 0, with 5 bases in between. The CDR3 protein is CASSPGNSYEQYF. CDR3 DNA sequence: TGTGCCAGCTCACCAGGCAACTCCTACGAGCAGTACTTC.